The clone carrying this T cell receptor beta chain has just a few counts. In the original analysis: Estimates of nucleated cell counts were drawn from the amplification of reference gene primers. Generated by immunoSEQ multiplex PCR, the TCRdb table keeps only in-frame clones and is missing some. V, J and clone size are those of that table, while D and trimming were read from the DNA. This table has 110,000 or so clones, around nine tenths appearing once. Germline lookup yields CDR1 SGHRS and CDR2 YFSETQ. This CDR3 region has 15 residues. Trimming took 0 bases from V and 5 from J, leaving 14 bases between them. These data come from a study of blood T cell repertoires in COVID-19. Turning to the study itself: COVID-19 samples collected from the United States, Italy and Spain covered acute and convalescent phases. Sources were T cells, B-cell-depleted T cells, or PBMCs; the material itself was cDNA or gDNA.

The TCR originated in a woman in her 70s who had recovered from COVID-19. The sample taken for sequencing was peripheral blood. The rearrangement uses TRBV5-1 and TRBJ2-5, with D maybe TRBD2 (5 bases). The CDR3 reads CASSLAAGLGETQYF. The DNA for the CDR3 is TGCGCCAGCAGCTTGGCCGCGGGTCTTGGGGAGACCCAGTACTTC.